These T cell receptor beta chains were read from a single sample in a study of technical replicates of blood from four donors. Produced via immunoSEQ multiplex PCR; TCRdb's table is partial and in-frame only. The data contain tens of thousands of clones, around 95% of them seen just once; the ten biggest clones take up about 0.37%. Sequencing was done on a sample of T cells isolated from PBMCs. The receptors shown here come from a human donor in good health. CDR3s include the opening cysteine and the closing phenylalanine or tryptophan.

V: TRBV2; J: TRBJ2-5; length: 15; CDR3: CASSEVGDIRETQYF
V: TRBV28; J: TRBJ1-5; length: 16; CDR3: CASSLAGTGGLQPQHF
V: TRBV4-3; J: TRBJ2-2; length: 16; CDR3: CASSQEWGLLTGELFF
V: TRBV2; J: TRBJ2-7; length: 14; CDR3: CAILTGTGANEQYF
V: TRBV25-1; J: TRBJ1-1; length: 15; CDR3: CASSTPTGRNTEAFF
V: TRBV11-3; J: TRBJ1-3; length: 15; CDR3: CASSQGTSSGNTIYF
V: TRBV5-5; J: TRBJ2-7; length: 15; CDR3: CASSGDRVSSYEQYF
V: TRBV5-4; J: TRBJ1-4; length: 15; CDR3: CASRLQGATNEKLFF
V: TRBV9; J: TRBJ2-3; length: 16; CDR3: CASSAIAGGSTDTQYF
V: TRBV7-2; J: TRBJ1-1; length: 14; CDR3: CASSSGHTISEAFF
V: TRBV6-5; J: TRBJ2-7; length: 13; CDR3: CASSYGGNYEQYF
V: TRBV5-1; J: TRBJ2-2; length: 16; CDR3: CASSLEGALNTGELFF
V: TRBV6-6; J: TRBJ1-4; length: 14; CDR3: CASSYRDRVEKLFF
V: TRBV9; J: TRBJ2-1; length: 16; CDR3: CASSVSSGGFYNEQFF
V: TRBV5-4; J: TRBJ2-5; length: 14; CDR3: CASSLVGSWETQYF
V: TRBV29-1; J: TRBJ1-4; length: 15; CDR3: CSVEGNHATNEKLFF
V: TRBV25-1; J: TRBJ1-4; length: 13; CDR3: CASSESQIEKLFF
V: TRBV6-5; J: TRBJ2-7; length: 13; CDR3: CASSPRGSYEQYF
V: TRBV19; J: TRBJ2-2; length: 14; CDR3: CASTLGPDTGELFF
V: TRBV7-8; J: TRBJ1-3; length: 15; CDR3: CASSLLDRAGNTIYF
V: TRBV6-1; J: TRBJ2-7; length: 17; CDR3: CASSEGPRWTAGYEQYF
V: TRBV29-1; J: TRBJ1-5; length: 13; CDR3: CSVRPTVNQPQHF
V: TRBV19; J: TRBJ2-7; length: 12; CDR3: CASSMGDYEQYF
V: TRBV5-1; J: TRBJ1-1; length: 14; CDR3: CASSMTDSNTEAFF
V: TRBV5-4; J: TRBJ2-2; length: 15; CDR3: CASSWVNEEAGELFF
V: TRBV9; J: TRBJ2-3; length: 16; CDR3: CASSVGTGSSTDTQYF
V: TRBV7-9; J: TRBJ2-3; length: 17; CDR3: CASSLIRREGLFDTQYF
V: TRBV25-1; J: TRBJ1-4; length: 14; CDR3: CASSVTGGREKLFF
V: TRBV6-5; J: TRBJ1-1; length: 15; CDR3: CASSYTDRMNTEAFF
V: TRBV11-3; J: TRBJ1-5; length: 16; CDR3: CASSSTGADSNQPQHF
V: TRBV7-8; J: TRBJ1-5; length: 13; CDR3: CASSFNSNQPQHF
V: TRBV5-6; J: TRBJ1-5; length: 14; CDR3: CASTKDRLNQPQHF
V: TRBV9; J: TRBJ2-3; length: 16; CDR3: CASSPGIAGFTDTQYF
V: TRBV27; J: TRBJ2-7; length: 14; CDR3: CASSSGIAYYEQYF
V: TRBV25-1; J: TRBJ2-5; length: 14; CDR3: CASSLQGAGETQYF
V: TRBV6-6; J: TRBJ2-5; length: 13; CDR3: CASRLAGEETQYF
V: TRBV6-5; J: TRBJ2-7; length: 12; CDR3: CASIAGDREQYF
V: TRBV7-2; J: TRBJ1-3; length: 16; CDR3: CASSLAGGSTGNTIYF
V: TRBV27; J: TRBJ1-5; length: 14; CDR3: CASSLDYRGQPQHF
V: TRBV27; J: TRBJ1-5; length: 14; CDR3: CASSLSFGNQPQHF
V: TRBV19; J: TRBJ2-2; length: 11; CDR3: CASRESGELFF
V: TRBV6-5; J: TRBJ2-7; length: 13; CDR3: CASSYNRVYEQYF
V: TRBV14; J: TRBJ1-2; length: 13; CDR3: CASMKAGLYGYTF
V: TRBV7-9; J: TRBJ2-5; length: 14; CDR3: CASSLAREGETQYF
V: TRBV7-6; J: TRBJ2-3; length: 15; CDR3: CASSLLAGTLDTQYF
V: TRBV29-1; J: TRBJ2-1; length: 14; CDR3: CSVALREGYNEQFF
V: TRBV30; J: TRBJ1-2; length: 13; CDR3: CAWSGQAGYGYTF
V: TRBV7-2; J: TRBJ1-4; length: 16; CDR3: CASSLDADVRSKKLFF
V: TRBV7-9; J: TRBJ2-5; length: 12; CDR3: CASSRQRETQYF
V: TRBV5-5; J: TRBJ2-7; length: 15; CDR3: CASSLFNPTDYEQYF
V: TRBV7-9; J: TRBJ2-2; length: 16; CDR3: CASSRGLAERTGELFF
V: TRBV7-8; J: TRBJ2-1; length: 14; CDR3: CATLTLANYNEQFF
V: TRBV10-3; J: TRBJ2-5; length: 16; CDR3: CAISNRAGIGQETQYF
V: TRBV19; J: TRBJ1-2; length: 15; CDR3: CASSVGQVANYGYTF
V: TRBV6-5; J: TRBJ1-4; length: 15; CDR3: CASSVNPAPLEKLFF
V: TRBV9; J: TRBJ1-1; length: 16; CDR3: CASSVGQGVKDTEAFF